This T cell receptor beta chain was captured in a study of blood T cell repertoires in COVID-19. Germline assignment: CDR1 MDHEN and CDR2 SYDVKM. The CDR3 runs 13 residues. Trimming removed 5 bases from V and 7 bases from J, with 14 bases in between. The table came from immunoSEQ multiplex PCR; TCRdb's copy has only in-frame clones and leaves some out. The data show some 180,000 clones, with 85% to 90% seen just once and roughly 0.6% held by the top ten. The V and J genes are TRBV28 and TRBJ1-2; a weak D match, TRBD1 (5 bases). The sequenced material came from peripheral blood. The sequence was collected from a man in his fifties or sixties with acute or convalescent COVID-19. CDR3 nucleotides: TGTGCCAGCAGTCATCACCAGGGTGGTGGCTACACCTTC. Translation gives CASSHHQGGGYTF.